What follows are 3 T cell receptor beta chains derived from one specimen sequenced in a study of T cells in Graves' hyperthyroidism and ophthalmopathy. Researchers took RNA transcripts and amplified the TCR beta CDR3 regions from them. HTBI primers were the set used in a first-round RT-PCR of the TCR CDR3. TCRdb re-analysed the multiplex PCR reads in MiXCR, keeping a single row per CDR3 protein. The sample carries about 360,000 distinct CDR3 sequences, around 14% recorded once. Sequencing was done on a sample of blood. The receptors stem from a woman under 30 with Graves' hyperthyroidism.

For the CDR3, the DNA is TGTGCCAGCAGCTCCGGGCAGACCACGAACACCGGGGAGCTGTTTTTT. Protein product: CASSSGQTTNTGELFF. This sequence joins TRBV3-1 and TRBJ2-2; D is unclear. This CDR3 is 16 amino acids long. V was pared by 5 bases and J by 0 bases, with 13 bases between. Germline V gene data show CDR1 as LGHDT and CDR2 as YNNKEL (reference sequence).

The rearrangement links TRBV4-3 to TRBJ1-2; 7 bases are shared with TRBD1. V lost 0 bases, J lost 2 bases, and 3 bases stayed unmatched. The CDR3 has 15 residues. From germline, CDR1 is LGHNA and CDR2 YSLEER. As DNA, the CDR3 is TGCGCCAGCAGCCAAGACCGGGGACAGAACTATGGCTACACCTTC. The encoded protein is CASSQDRGQNYGYTF.

Many counts were recorded for this clonotype. One end of the junction does not line up with germline, which may come from a read error. In DNA form, the CDR3 reads TGTGCCAGCAGTATAGCGGGAGATACGCAGTATTTT. It encodes CASSIAGDTQYF. The chain combines TRBV12-3 or TRBV12-4 with TRBJ2-3, with 7 bases fitting TRBD2. The CDR3 runs to 12 residues.